The clone carrying this T cell receptor beta chain was seen a handful of times. Its antigen is not identified. These data are taken from a study of identical twins. Overall study findings and caveats: Invariant cells of the MAIT and iNKT types might have partly distorted the zero-insertion analyses. Carriage of fewer insertions was seen in abundant cord blood beta clonotypes, whereas memory repertoires showed none. Compared with unrelated sharing, twin-shared out-of-frame alpha sequences had more low-probability sequences.

The CDR3 contains 16 residues. Germline CDR1 reads DFQATT; CDR2 reads SNEGSKA (reference sequence). V was pared by 5 bases and J by 2 bases, with 21 bases between. The authors used template switching to add a universal primer site and gave cDNA unique molecular identifiers. TCRdb analysed the 5' RACE reads with MiXCR anew, one entry per CDR3 protein. The table shows a few hundred thousand distinct CDR3 sequences, with 9.6% occurring only once. These data are also associated with another study on yellow fever vaccine responses in identical twins.

This chain joins TRBV20-1 and TRBJ2-5; D perhaps matches TRBD2 (7 bases). The specimen sequenced was PBMCs. This TCR was sampled from a woman aged 18-29 years in good health. This CDR3 is CSAEGDPSGLQETQYF. The CDR3 DNA reads TGCAGTGCTGAGGGGGACCCTAGCGGACTACAAGAGACCCAGTACTTC.